This TCR beta chain stems from a study of patients and donors after allogeneic stem cell transplantation. Via MiXCR, TCRdb re-called the RT-PCR reads, giving one row per CDR3 protein. Among some 200,000 distinct CDR3 sequences listed, about 40% were seen once. Germline values: CDR1 SNHLY, CDR2 FYNNEI. CDR3 length equals 19 residues. The V and J ends lost 7 bases and 0 bases respectively, with 25 bases between them. This chain uses TRBV2 with TRBJ1-5; possibly TRBD1 for D (5 bases). Sequencing input: blood, either unsorted or a sorted T cell fraction (not recorded which). The TCR sequence derives from a human donor who was either an allogeneic HSCT recipient or a stem cell or donor lymphocyte infusion donor (not recorded which). It is not recorded whose cells these are; they may come from a transplant donor. CDR3 nucleotides: TGTGCCAGCAAGGGGAGGTCAGGCACAAACCTAAATAGCAATCAGCCCCAGCATTTT. Translating gives CASKGRSGTNLNSNQPQHF.